Listed below are T cell receptor beta chains from one sample, sequenced in a study of T cells after yellow fever vaccination. TCRdb recomputed calls from the 5' RACE reads with MiXCR, one row per CDR3 protein. The table has about 300,000 distinct CDR3 sequences, less than 9.5% seen once. This specimen was CD4+ T cells sorted from PBMCs, taken 5 days after the yellow fever booster vaccination. The receptor set was obtained from a man aged 18 to 30 who received the YFV17D yellow fever vaccine. The CDR3 runs from the conserved cysteine through the conserved F or W. D genes are given only for firm matches. Rows give clone size only sometimes, using once, few, many, or a class for an expanded clone.

V gene: TRBV4-2; clone size: many; D gene: -; J gene: TRBJ1-3; CDR3 DNA: TGTGCCAGCAGCGACCGAGGGAGCTCTGGAAACACCATATATTTT; CDR3 protein: CASSDRGSSGNTIYF
V gene: TRBV6-5; clone size: -; D gene: -; J gene: TRBJ2-1; CDR3 DNA: TGTGCCAGCAGTTTCCGACGCAGCGGAAATGAGCAGTTCTTC; CDR3 protein: CASSFRRSGNEQFF
V gene: TRBV4-3; clone size: -; D gene: -; J gene: TRBJ1-2; CDR3 DNA: TGCGCCAGCAGCCAAGTCCACAGCATTAACTATGGCTACACCTTC; CDR3 protein: CASSQVHSINYGYTF
V gene: TRBV7-2; clone size: few; D gene: -; J gene: TRBJ1-3; CDR3 DNA: TGTGCCAGCAGCTTACCCAGGCCCTGGGGCGGAAACACCATATATTTT; CDR3 protein: CASSLPRPWGGNTIYF
V gene: TRBV10-3; clone size: few; D gene: TRBD1; J gene: TRBJ1-6; CDR3 DNA: TGTGCCATCAGTGAGTCGGGACAGGGGCTCAGCTCCTATAATTCACCCCTCCACTTT; CDR3 protein: CAISESGQGLSSYNSPLHF
V gene: TRBV28; clone size: few; D gene: -; J gene: TRBJ2-6; CDR3 DNA: TGTGCCAGCAGTTTGAGTACAGTGGACGGGGCCAACGTCCTGACTTTC; CDR3 protein: CASSLSTVDGANVLTF
V gene: TRBV7-9; clone size: few; D gene: TRBD2; J gene: TRBJ2-1; CDR3 DNA: TGTGCCAGCAGCGTAACGCGGGGGGCCTCCTACAATGAGCAGTTCTTC; CDR3 protein: CASSVTRGASYNEQFF
V gene: TRBV5-1; clone size: few; D gene: -; J gene: TRBJ2-3; CDR3 DNA: TGCGCCAGCAGCTTGGACGGTACGGGCGGTACGCAGTATTTT; CDR3 protein: CASSLDGTGGTQYF
V gene: TRBV24-1; clone size: many; D gene: -; J gene: TRBJ2-5; CDR3 DNA: TGTGCCACCAGTGATCCCCAGGGGTCGGAGACCCAGTACTTC; CDR3 protein: CATSDPQGSETQYF
V gene: TRBV6-5; clone size: many; D gene: TRBD2; J gene: TRBJ2-1; CDR3 DNA: TGTGCCAGCAGGAGGGGACTAGCGGGGGGGAGCTCCTACAATGAGCAGTTCTTC; CDR3 protein: CASRRGLAGGSSYNEQFF
V gene: TRBV19; clone size: -; D gene: TRBD2; J gene: TRBJ2-2; CDR3 DNA: TGTGCCACCCCGAGGTCCCCTAGCGGGGGGGCCGTTACCGGGGAGCTGTTTTTT; CDR3 protein: CATPRSPSGGAVTGELFF